This T cell receptor beta chain was retrieved from a study of cytomegalovirus exposure and HLA in healthy donors (dated by TCRdb to 2015 to 2018). Some background on the complete study: According to an earlier analysis of several hundred of the donors, about 179 million T cells yielded 90 million to 140 million unique TCR beta sequences and approximately 280 Gb of sequence data. HLA typing covered class I and class II loci at four-digit resolution. Alongside the repertoire data, information on donor age, sex, ethnicity and CMV serostatus was compiled. To predict cytomegalovirus infection status, the study brought together high-throughput TCR immunosequencing, statistical association of individual TCRs with disease status, and machine learning. Rather than using new phenotypic data, the later analysis identified candidate immune exposures from TCR beta sequences and from how often those sequences occurred across donors. In addition to the first cohort of 666 subjects, a separate validation cohort of 130 or so different subjects was used. An early release that covered some 630 HLA-typed donors contained 300 to 350 gigabases of sequencing data and around 85 million unique TCR sequences. All discovery cohort repertoires had been generated using a single sequencing platform. The genetic ancestry cluster associated with self-reported Caucasian donors included roughly 84% of the roughly 380 genotyped donors. In a later analysis, previously published TCR beta repertoires from about 640 donors were re-analyzed and high-resolution HLA genotyping was added so that TCR occurrence patterns could be studied. The number of typed donors differed by locus: about 620-640 for A, B, C, DRB1 and DQB1; 522 for DQA1; about 600 for DPA1; and around 490 for DPB1. The aim of the study was to test whether cataloging public T cell receptors could identify signatures of past pathogen exposure. To decide whether each TCR beta V gene segment behaved as functional or pseudogenic, an earlier analysis of approximately 590 of the donors relied on high-throughput TCR beta sequencing. The study profiled the T cell repertoires of under 850 subjects by immunosequencing and related them to cytomegalovirus serostatus. Roughly 5 DR-DQ haplotypes were handled as single units for association and clustering, since linkage in the cohort was strong. A later genetic analysis used genome-wide SNP genotypes for about 65% of the roughly 700 donors, treating that subset as a discovery cohort. Among about 400 genotyped donors of the cohort, an average of around 220,000 unique TCR beta nucleotide sequences was sequenced per donor, of which 15% to 20% were non-productive.

Study-wide conclusions, independent of this receptor: According to the authors, the approach could potentially be generalized to other disease states and immunological phenotypes. A cluster of highly shared sequence variants was judged likely to be a technical artifact of the sequencing pipeline. Sequencing depth was assumed to be roughly uniform across donors in the presence/absence analyses, though that assumption may not hold. Strong co-occurrence of HLA alleles, especially DR and DQ, made assigning TCR associations to individual alleles difficult. In a later genetic analysis, a missense DCLRE1C variant was associated with V-gene and J-gene trimming of TCR beta chains, and the association was replicated in an independent cohort. CMV serostatus was the only immune exposure information available for the cohort. Most TCR sequences were seen in very few donors, while some public TCRs were found in many individuals. A later analysis found that TCR association rates varied across HLA loci, with DRB1 alleles showing the most associated TCRs and HLA-C alleles the fewest. In a later genetic analysis, fewer N-insertions in productive TCRs were reported among donors in an Asian-associated ancestry cluster than the 666-donor mean. In an earlier analysis of approximately 600 of the donors, most TCR beta V segments were observed in productive rearrangements about 87% or about 30% of the time, broadly matching IMGT annotations. A later analysis found that HLA-associated TCR beta chains were more clonally expanded and had lower generation probabilities than equally common non-associated chains. Because some donors lacked HLA typing at each locus, the association tests relied only on the typed subset. Cytomegalovirus status was reported to be diagnosed by the classifier with high specificity and sensitivity in both the original and validation cohorts. A later analysis found that most CMV-associated TCR beta chains appeared HLA-restricted, with HLA associations seemingly driven largely by CMV exposure. Some 16 rarely observed V segments, including chromosome 9 orphons, were excluded from the earlier analysis of approximately 600 of the donors because counts were too low. Specific HLA alleles were associated with 16,951 TCR beta sequences at a false discovery rate of 0.05 in a later analysis. A few of the identified cytomegalovirus-associated TCR beta chains were confirmed in vitro to be specific for cytomegalovirus antigens. Only TCR beta chains were sequenced in this cohort, and the absence of alpha or paired-chain data limited detectable features. Correlated functional status among segregating V segments might be attributable to linkage disequilibrium, but an unknown experimental factor could not be ruled out. A further reported finding was that TCR beta sequences accurately predicted the HLA-A and HLA-B alleles for most subjects in the first cohort. The study gave a list of 150 to 200 TCR beta chains associated with cytomegalovirus. In a later analysis, several top co-occurrence clusters were reported to appear linked to parvovirus B19, influenza, CMV and Epstein-Barr virus.

This clone was detected only a few times. This receptor's antigen is unknown. No base quality values were provided; no much bigger clone lies one nucleotide off. The cohort was made up of several hundred healthy bone marrow donors. All cohort members were sampled while nominally healthy, although unrecorded immune exposures were likely present. The donor was CMV seronegative and was included in the group of under 450 seronegative cohort members. A peripheral blood sample was provided by each donor, and peripheral blood mononuclear cells were used for TCR beta sequencing. The Qiagen DNeasy Blood Extraction Kit was used to extract genomic DNA from the blood cell samples. Library construction relied on the immunoSEQ multiplex PCR assay. A mixture of 60 forward primers for TCR Vbeta segments and 13 reverse primers for TCR Jbeta segments was used in the multiplex PCR. Amplification of the CDR3 region of rearranged TCR beta genes was performed with a multiplex PCR assay on genomic DNA. The Illumina HiSeq System was used to sequence the amplified TCR beta libraries as 87-base-pair reads. Processing in the source paper ran as follows. A later analysis counted tens of millions of unique TCR beta chains across the 670 or so repertoires, and some 12 million of these chains were shared by at least two donors. To remove PCR and sequencing errors, raw reads were error-corrected and collapsed into unique sequences using a nearest-neighbor algorithm that merged closely related sequences. To assign V, D and J gene segments, CDR3 sequences were aligned to IMGT reference sequences. For a sequence to be retained, a match of at least six nucleotides was required to both a V gene segment and a J gene segment. Rearrangements were called productive when the CDR3 lacked stop codons and stayed in frame with V and J; all others were non-productive. Following IMGT convention, CDR3 was defined as the stretch from the second conserved V-encoded cysteine up to the conserved J-encoded phenylalanine. In an earlier analysis of roughly 610 of the donors, sequences lacking an unambiguous match to a single V gene segment were excluded. In an earlier analysis of roughly 500 of the donors, V segments were called functional above 56.7% productive rearrangements and were called segregating when the between-donor standard deviation exceeded 5%. A statistical classification framework was built for diagnosing cytomegalovirus status from the catalog of TCR beta chain sequences. In a later analysis, V and J genes were assigned by comparing TCR nucleotide sequences against IMGT/GENE-DB human TR gene sequences. The TCRdist pipeline was used in a later analysis to assign CDR3 sequences and most-parsimonious VDJ recombination scenarios. In a later analysis, each TCR beta chain was defined by its CDR3 amino acid sequence together with its V-gene family, and reads without a unique V-gene family were excluded. As a way to deal with suspected cross-contamination and a sequencing artifact, a later analysis dropped 640 or so nucleotide sequences that were highly shared and had low generation probability. In a later analysis, a clonal expansion index was calculated for each public chain from normalized within-repertoire ranks of inferred template counts. In a later analysis, generation probabilities were computed with a VDJ recombination model fitted to out-of-frame rearrangements, and the resulting probabilities were checked against IGoR. In a later analysis, TCR-TCR, TCR-HLA and TCR-CMV co-occurrence was scored with hypergeometric tests, and a repertoire-size bias correction was applied to TCR pairs. To estimate false discovery rates, a later analysis permuted the HLA or CMV assignments 20 times. A later analysis grouped co-occurring TCRs with DBSCAN, adding TCRdist sequence similarity when clustering within HLA-allele-positive subsets. Repertoires with fewer than 30,000 or more than 120,000 public chains were left out of co-occurrence clustering, as were about five repertoires with anomalous nucleotide sharing. As stored in TCRdb, this immuneACCESS dataset retains in-frame rearrangements with V and J assigned. A fraction of the clones does not appear; measured against another copy, unresolved V genes explain less than half of the discrepancy, and the remainder lacks a known reason. That table furnishes V, J and clone size, whereas the DNA furnished D and trimming. The sample has roughly 150,000 clones on record, roughly three quarters of them singletons. The top ten clones comprise roughly 2% of the sample.

The sequencing sample was made of PBMCs. The clonotype was recovered from a young man in good health and CMV-seronegative.

The CDR3 region: CASMGTGGTETQYF. The DNA sequence is as follows: TGTGCCAGCATGGGGACAGGGGGTACGGAGACCCAGTACTTC. This sequence uses TRBV2 and TRBJ2-5; a stretch of 11 junction bases matches TRBD1. The CDR1 and CDR2 encoded by the germline V gene are SNHLY and FYNNEI. From cysteine to phenylalanine, the CDR3 is 14 amino acids long. Just CDR3 DNA is preserved here, 42 bases in frame from base 1. From V the trimming removes 7 bases and from J it removes 5 bases, while the gene matches leave 6 bases of the junction unaccounted for.